This TCR beta chain is drawn from a study of T cell changes during pregnancy in multiple sclerosis. Sequencing was performed with immunoSEQ multiplex PCR; in TCRdb, only in-frame clones are kept and a portion is missing. The table includes about 100,000 clones, 85% to 95% detected once. CDR1 and CDR2 from the germline V gene are MNHEY and SMNVEV (reference sequence). Deletions cut 2 bases from V and 5 bases from J, with 10 bases between. The CDR3 covers 13 residues. Sequenced material: peripheral blood, taken before pregnancy. This chain connects TRBV27 to TRBJ2-7; D may be TRBD1 (5 bases). This sequence originates from a female donor with multiple sclerosis, enrolled in a pregnancy study. As DNA, the CDR3 is TGTGCCAGCAGTTTAAACAGGAACCACGAGCAGTACTTC. Its translation: CASSLNRNHEQYF.